This entry lists 32 T cell receptor beta chains sequenced from one sample in a study of CD8+CD57+ T cells in acquired aplastic anemia. Patients chosen for sequencing had CD8+CD57+ cells that had expanded, as shown by flow cytometry. Profiling of TCR beta VDJ combinations and CDR3 sequences used genomic DNA as template. Via MiXCR, TCRdb re-called the reads, giving one row per CDR3 protein. The sample includes around 200,000 distinct CDR3 sequences, under 50% seen only once; the top ten take just under 20%. Source material: sorted CD4+, CD8+, or CD8+CD57+ T cells (not recorded which) from PBMCs. The source is a human donor with aplastic anemia.

The chain couples TRBV20-1 to TRBJ1-2; D remains unclear. The CDR3 runs 14 residues. Trimming removed 3 bases from V and 3 bases from J, with 14 bases in between. Germline V CDR1 and CDR2: DFQATT, SNEGSKA (reference sequence). CDR3 nucleotide sequence: TGCAGTGCTAGGTCCGGAAGGGTAGACTATGGCTACACCTTC. It translates to CSARSGRVDYGYTF.

Only a few counts were recorded for this clonotype. A much larger clone lies one base from this, so it may be a read error. The V gene is TRBV10-3, the J gene TRBJ1-2; 9 nucleotides align to TRBD1. Germline CDR1 is ENHRY and CDR2 is SYGVKD. This CDR3 has 14 residues. CDR3 in amino acids: CASSETDRGSGYTF. The CDR3 region has the DNA TGTGCCAGCAGTGAAACTGACAGGGGGAGTGGCTACACCTTC.

This chain connects TRBV29-1 to TRBJ2-7; D possibly uses TRBD1 or TRBD2 (5 bases each). The CDR3 spans 12 residues. CDR1 SQVTM and CDR2 ANQGSEA come from the germline V gene. V was cut by 4 bases and J by 5 bases, with 12 bases left in between. The CDR3 sequence: CSVVEGRDEQYF. The CDR3 nucleotides read TGCAGCGTTGTTGAGGGCAGGGACGAGCAGTACTTC.

This clonotype was counted at least ten times. The rearrangement links TRBV4-1 to TRBJ2-7; D remains ambiguous. The CDR3 spans 14 residues. Germline CDR1 and CDR2: MGHRA and YSYEKL. Trimming stripped 1 base from V and 2 bases from J, with 9 bases between. This CDR3 reads CASSQGVQAYEQYF. DNA of the CDR3: TGCGCCAGCAGCCAAGGCGTGCAGGCCTACGAGCAGTACTTC.

The CDR3 sequence: CASNAEGHTEAFF. DNA of the CDR3: TGTGCCAGTAATGCAGAGGGTCACACTGAAGCTTTCTTT. V gene TRBV19 combines with J gene TRBJ1-1, with no clear D. Germline lookup yields CDR1 LNHDA and CDR2 SQIVND (reference sequence). Trimming shortened V by 7 bases and J by 3 bases, and 12 bases separated the two germline ends. This CDR3 has 13 amino acids.

This clonotype was seen more than once but under ten times. V usage is TRBV5-1 and J usage is TRBJ2-5, with no clear D. The germline V gene has CDR1 SGHRS and CDR2 YFSETQ. CDR3 size: 14 residues. V was clipped by 4 bases and J by 1 base, with 11 bases between them. The DNA of the CDR3 is TGCGCCAGCAGCCCGGGCCCTGGCCAAGAGACCCAGTACTTC. Protein product: CASSPGPGQETQYF.

Of note for this clonotype: One base away lies a much larger clone, so this may be a sequencing read error. The chain uses TRBV7-2 and TRBJ1-2; no definite D call. This CDR3 comprises 12 residues. CDR1 and CDR2 from the germline V gene are SGHTA and FQGNSA. Trimming removed 6 bases from V and 3 bases from J, with 8 bases in between. In DNA, the CDR3 is TGTGCCAGCAGGCAGTCGGACTATGGCTACACCTTC. Protein product: CASRQSDYGYTF.

The chain links TRBV29-1 to TRBJ2-7; TRBD2 agrees at 12 bases. CDR3 length: 17 residues. Germline-derived CDR1 and CDR2 are SQVTM and ANQGSEA. After removal of 4 bases from V and 2 bases from J, the junction contained 12 bases not matched to a gene. The CDR3 spells CSVVGTSGFLDPYEQYF. The CDR3 nucleotides are TGCAGCGTTGTTGGGACTAGCGGGTTCCTGGATCCCTACGAGCAGTACTTC.

With respect to this clonotype: A much larger clonotype is one base distant, so this may be a read error. CDR3 region: CASSPVRAVQEAQYF. CDR3 sequence (DNA): TGTGCCAGCAGCCCTGTTAGAGCGGTACAAGAGGCCCAGTACTTC. The chain joins TRBV7-9 to TRBJ2-5; D is perhaps TRBD2 (5 bases). This CDR3 is 15 amino acids long. Germline CDR1 reads SEHNR; CDR2 reads FQNEAQ (reference sequence).

This clonotype was counted ten times or more. The chain joins TRBV6-6 to TRBJ1-4; no reliable D call. This CDR3 is 11 amino acids long. Trimming took 6 bases from V and 8 from J, leaving 7 bases between them. Per the germline V gene, CDR1 is MNHNY and CDR2 is SVGAGI (reference sequence). CDR3 DNA: TGTGCCAGCAGGGGAGAGGAAAAACTGTTTTTT. Translation: CASRGEEKLFF.

The chain recombines TRBV7-6 with TRBJ1-5; D ambiguous. V was clipped by 1 base and J by 4 bases, with 11 bases between them. Germline CDR1 reads SGHVS; CDR2 reads FNYEAQ. The CDR3 is 15 residues long. The CDR3 reads CASSLVAVGNQPQHF. Written as DNA, the CDR3 is TGTGCCAGCAGCTTAGTGGCAGTCGGGAATCAGCCCCAGCATTTT. The full variable domain, completed using reference TRBV7-6 and TRBJ1-5, is GAGVSQSPRYKVTKRGQDVALRCDPISGHVSLYWYRQALGQGPEFLTYFNYEAQQDKSGLPNDRFSAERPEGSISTLTIQRTEQRDSAMYRCASSLVAVGNQPQHFGDGTRLSIL.

This clonotype has a handful of counts. The chain links TRBV5-6 to TRBJ2-7; TRBD1 matches 10 bases. After removal of 0 bases from V and 7 bases from J, the junction contained 7 bases not matched to a gene. The CDR3 sequence is 15 residues long. Germline V gene lookup returns CDR1 SGHDT and CDR2 YYEEEE. CDR3 amino acids: CASSLAGTGVVEQYF. The CDR3 region has the DNA TGTGCCAGCAGCTTGGCAGGGACAGGGGTCGTTGAGCAGTACTTC.

This chain uses TRBV25-1 with TRBJ2-3, with D tentatively TRBD1 or TRBD2 (7 bases each). The CDR3 is 14 amino acids. V was trimmed by 8 bases and J by 3 bases, leaving 15 bases between them. Germline V gene sequence: CDR1 MGHDK, CDR2 SYGVNS. CDR3 region: CASRRGGQTDTQYF. CDR3 DNA sequence: TGTGCCAGCCGCAGGGGGGGGCAGACAGATACGCAGTATTTT.

CDR3 nucleotide sequence: TGTGCCACCAGTGATGCCCCGGGGCAGCCCCAGCATTTT. This gives the protein CATSDAPGQPQHF. The J gene is TRBJ1-5, the V gene TRBV24-1; D gene uncertain. Germline V gene data show CDR1 as KGHDR and CDR2 as SFDVKD. This CDR3 is 13 amino acids long. V shed 3 bases and J shed 7 bases, with 9 bases lying between them.

Many counts were recorded for this clonotype. The gene calls are TRBV24-1 and TRBJ2-7, with no clear D. The length of the CDR3 is 12 residues. The V end lost 4 bases, the J end lost 5 bases, and 8 bases lay between the germline ends. Germline V CDR1 and CDR2: KGHDR, SFDVKD. The CDR3 loop is CATSDPQHEQYF. The CDR3, as DNA: TGTGCCACCAGTGACCCACAGCACGAGCAGTACTTC.

Points on this clonotype: This may be a read error: a much more frequent sequence differs by one nucleotide. J is TRBJ1-3 and V is TRBV7-9; possible D gene TRBD1, 6 bases. The length of the CDR3 is 14 residues. The germline CDR1 and CDR2 sequences are SEHNR and FQNEAQ (reference sequence). The CDR3 spells CVSSRQVSGNTIYF. The CDR3 nucleotides are TGTGTCAGCAGCCGACAGGTGTCTGGAAACACCATATATTTT.

This clonotype was seen at least ten times. The rearrangement links TRBV12-3 or TRBV12-4 to TRBJ1-5; D call uncertain. This CDR3 has 15 residues. Trimming removed 4 bases from V and 4 bases from J, with 14 bases in between. The CDR3 nucleotides read TGTGCCAGCAGTTACCCCGGGCGGCAGAATCAGCCCCAGCATTTT. It translates to CASSYPGRQNQPQHF.

This sequence joins TRBV19 and TRBJ2-1; 7 bases are a match to TRBD2. With 6 bases clipped from V and 5 bases from J, the junction kept 10 bases outside the gene matches. The CDR3 is made up of 15 amino acids. Germline-derived CDR1 and CDR2 are LNHDA and SQIVND (reference sequence). The CDR3 DNA follows: TGTGCCAGTAGCACAACTAGCGCATGGAACAATGAGCAGTTCTTC. This gives the protein CASSTTSAWNNEQFF.

Remarks on this clonotype: No conserved phenylalanine or tryptophan is present at the end of the CDR3, so a read error is the likely explanation. The chain uses TRBV7-8 and TRBJ1-4, with TRBD1 matching 7 bases. The CDR3 covers 14 residues. CDR1 is SGHVS, CDR2 FQNEAQ, per germline. V lost 5 bases and J lost 8; bases outside the gene matches: 8. The CDR3, as DNA: TGTGCCAGCAGCCCACAGGGGAGTAACGAAAAACTGTTTCTT. Protein sequence: CASSPQGSNEKLFL.

The count of this clonotype is one. This chain uses TRBV11-2 with TRBJ2-6; 8 nucleotides agree with TRBD1. The CDR3 runs 13 residues. Trimming at V came to 5 bases and at J to 12 bases, leaving 6 bases not matched to a gene. Per germline, CDR1 SGHAT and CDR2 FQNNGV. CDR3 nucleotides: TGTGCCAGCAGCCGGAACAGGGGGAGCGTCCTGACTTTC. Its translation: CASSRNRGSVLTF.

The chain links TRBV20-1 to TRBJ2-2; 8 nucleotides align to TRBD2. V shed 3 bases and J 7 bases; nucleotides not matched to a gene: 7. This CDR3 is 14 amino acids long. Germline V gene data show CDR1 as DFQATT and CDR2 as SNEGSKA (reference sequence). The CDR3 DNA reads as TGCAGTGCTAGGGGGACGGGGACTAGCGGGGAGCTGTTTTTT. Protein sequence: CSARGTGTSGELFF.

Many counts were recorded for this clonotype. The rearrangement joins TRBV20-1 to TRBJ2-5; maybe TRBD2 (7 bases). Looked up from germline, CDR1 is DFQATT and CDR2 is SNEGSKA (reference sequence). The CDR3 contains 13 residues. Trimming stripped 3 bases from V and 5 bases from J, with 13 bases between. The CDR3, as DNA: TGCAGTGCTAGTAAGGGGGGGGTGGAGACCCAGTACTTC. Protein product: CSASKGGVETQYF.

This clonotype showed up many times. This chain connects TRBV6-1 to TRBJ2-3; TRBD2 might be the D (6 bases). This CDR3 contains 15 residues. V was trimmed by 1 base and J by 6 bases, leaving 14 bases between them. Germline V gives CDR1 MNHNS, CDR2 SASEGT. The CDR3 DNA sequence: TGTGCCAGCAGTGAAGTGCAGGTCCGGGGGGATACGCAGTATTTT. Amino acids: CASSEVQVRGDTQYF.

This sequence joins TRBV29-1 and TRBJ2-7; maybe TRBD2 (5 bases). The CDR3 spans 13 residues. V lost 3 bases and J 1 base, leaving 10 bases between the germline ends. Germline CDR1 and CDR2: SQVTM and ANQGSEA. Here the CDR3 DNA reads TGCAGCGTTGAGGAAGAGGGATCCTACGAGCAGTACTTC. Its protein is CSVEEEGSYEQYF.

With regard to this clonotype: A much more abundant neighbour one base away suggests this may be a read error. The genes are TRBV19 and TRBJ1-5; TRBD1 might be the D (5 bases). The germline V gene encodes CDR1 LNHDA and CDR2 SQIVND (reference sequence). The CDR3 runs 14 residues. The CDR3 nucleotides are TGTGCCGGTAGTAGGGATACAGGATCTCAGCCCCAGCATTTT. Encoded protein: CAGSRDTGSQPQHF.

As regards this clonotype: The junction differs from germline at one of its ends, possibly a read error. The genes are TRBV7-2 and TRBJ1-1; D is ambiguous. CDR3 length: 17 residues. From germline, CDR1 is SGHTA and CDR2 FQGNSA. DNA of the CDR3: TGTGCTAGCAGCTCCTCGGGGAGGAACCCTTTGAACACTGAAGCTTTCTTT. Its translation: CASSSSGRNPLNTEAFF.

This clonotype has at least ten counts. V and J are TRBV4-1 and TRBJ2-7, with D maybe TRBD1 (6 bases). CDR1 is MGHRA and CDR2 is YSYEKL in the germline V gene. V was shortened by 0 bases and J by 0 bases, with 9 bases between the two germline ends. This CDR3 is 15 amino acids long. This CDR3 reads CASSQEGQSSYEQYF. The CDR3 bases are TGCGCCAGCAGCCAAGAGGGACAAAGCTCCTACGAGCAGTACTTC.

This clonotype appeared many times. V and J are TRBV29-1 and TRBJ1-2; 7 nucleotides line up with TRBD1. V lost 4 bases, J lost 6 bases, and 5 bases stayed unmatched. CDR1 is SQVTM and CDR2 is ANQGSEA in the germline V gene. The CDR3 runs to 12 residues. The chain's CDR3 is CSVGQGVHGYTF. The CDR3 DNA sequence: TGCAGCGTTGGGCAGGGGGTTCATGGCTACACCTTC.

This clonotype counts as medium-sized (0.01 to 0.1%). The chain carries TRBV4-1 and TRBJ1-6; unclear D gene. V shed 0 bases and J shed 7 bases, with 10 bases lying between them. From germline, CDR1 is MGHRA and CDR2 YSYEKL. The CDR3 is made up of 15 amino acids. This CDR3 reads CASSQDGTVNSPLHF. The CDR3 DNA sequence: TGCGCCAGCAGCCAAGATGGTACGGTAAATTCACCCCTCCACTTT.

This clonotype was detected many times. The CDR3 region has the DNA TGCGCCAGCAGCTTGCGGCCTAGCGGGGGACTTGGAGATACGCAGTATTTT. Translation: CASSLRPSGGLGDTQYF. The rearrangement links TRBV5-1 to TRBJ2-3; 10 bases agree with TRBD2. CDR1 SGHRS and CDR2 YFSETQ come from the germline V gene. The CDR3 runs 17 residues. V lost 1 base to trimming and J lost 5 bases; unmatched junction nucleotides: 10.

J is TRBJ1-1 and V is TRBV20-1, with D hard to call. The CDR3 length is 12 residues. The germline CDR1 and CDR2 sequences are DFQATT and SNEGSKA (reference sequence). V was trimmed by 2 bases and J by 10 bases, leaving 14 bases between them. CDR3 in DNA: TGCAGTGCTAGACCTACGGCAGCAAGAGCTTTCTTT. It encodes CSARPTAARAFF.

This clonotype was observed a handful of times. This chain connects TRBV2 to TRBJ2-5, with 7 bases matching TRBD1. Germline V gene sequence: CDR1 SNHLY, CDR2 FYNNEI. Trimming cost V 5 bases and J 7 bases; bases outside gene matches: 4. The CDR3 runs 12 residues. The CDR3 region has the DNA TGTGCCAGCAGTACAGGGGAGAGGACCCAGTACTTC. Protein sequence: CASSTGERTQYF.